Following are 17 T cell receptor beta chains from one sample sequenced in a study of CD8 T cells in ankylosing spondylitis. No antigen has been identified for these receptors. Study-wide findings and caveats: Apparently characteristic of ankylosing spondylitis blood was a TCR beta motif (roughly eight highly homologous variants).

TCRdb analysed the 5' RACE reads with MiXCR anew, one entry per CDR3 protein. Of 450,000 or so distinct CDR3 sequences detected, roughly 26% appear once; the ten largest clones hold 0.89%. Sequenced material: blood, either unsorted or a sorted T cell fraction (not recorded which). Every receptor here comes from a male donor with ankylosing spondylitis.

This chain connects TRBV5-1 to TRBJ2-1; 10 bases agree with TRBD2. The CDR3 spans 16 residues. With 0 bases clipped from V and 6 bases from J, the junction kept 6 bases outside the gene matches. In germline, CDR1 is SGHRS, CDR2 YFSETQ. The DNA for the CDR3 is TGCGCCAGCAGCTTGGGCCTAGCGGGAGTGGTCAATGAGCAGTTCTTC. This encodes CASSLGLAGVVNEQFF.

The CDR3 is CASSLLIPTDTQYF. The CDR3, as DNA: TGTGCCAGCAGCTTGTTAATTCCCACAGATACGCAGTATTTT. The chain uses TRBV11-2 and TRBJ2-3; D call uncertain. V lost 3 bases, J lost 2 bases, and 9 bases lay in between. This CDR3 spans 14 amino acids. Germline CDR1 and CDR2: SGHAT and FQNNGV.

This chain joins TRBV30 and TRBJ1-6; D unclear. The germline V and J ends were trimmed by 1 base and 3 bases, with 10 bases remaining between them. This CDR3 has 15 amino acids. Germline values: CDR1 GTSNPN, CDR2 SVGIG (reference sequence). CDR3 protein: CAWSGMVDYNSPLHF. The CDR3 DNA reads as TGTGCCTGGAGTGGGATGGTTGACTATAATTCACCCCTCCACTTT.

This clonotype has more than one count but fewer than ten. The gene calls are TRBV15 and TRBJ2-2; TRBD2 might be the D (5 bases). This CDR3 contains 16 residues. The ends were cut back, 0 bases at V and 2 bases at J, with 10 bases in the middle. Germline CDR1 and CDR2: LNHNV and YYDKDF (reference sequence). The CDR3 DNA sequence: TGTGCCACCAGCAGAGAAGGTCTAGCCAACACCGGGGAGCTGTTTTTT. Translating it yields CATSREGLANTGELFF.

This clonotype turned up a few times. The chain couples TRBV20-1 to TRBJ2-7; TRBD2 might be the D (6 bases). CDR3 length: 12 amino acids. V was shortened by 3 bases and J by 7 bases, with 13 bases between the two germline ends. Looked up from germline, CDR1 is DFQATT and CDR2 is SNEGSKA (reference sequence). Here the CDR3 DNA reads TGCAGTGCTAGTCAGGGTGCGGGAGAGCAGTACGTC. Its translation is CSASQGAGEQYV.

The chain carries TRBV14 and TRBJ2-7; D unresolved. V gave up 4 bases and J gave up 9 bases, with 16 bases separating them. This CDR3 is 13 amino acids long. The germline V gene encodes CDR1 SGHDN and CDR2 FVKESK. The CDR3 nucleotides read TGTGCCAGCAGCCCGACACTAACTGCTCCGCAGTACTTC. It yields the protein CASSPTLTAPQYF.

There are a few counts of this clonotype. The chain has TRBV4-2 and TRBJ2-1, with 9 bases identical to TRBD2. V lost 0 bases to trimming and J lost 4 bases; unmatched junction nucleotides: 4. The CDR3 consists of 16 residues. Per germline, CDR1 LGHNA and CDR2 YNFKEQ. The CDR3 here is CASSQDTSGPYNEQFF. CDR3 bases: TGTGCCAGCAGCCAAGACACTAGCGGGCCGTACAATGAGCAGTTCTTC.

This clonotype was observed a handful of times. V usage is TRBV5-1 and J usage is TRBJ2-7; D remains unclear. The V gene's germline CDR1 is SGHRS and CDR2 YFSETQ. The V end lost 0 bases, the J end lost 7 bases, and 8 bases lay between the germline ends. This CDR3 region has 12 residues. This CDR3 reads CASSLARAEQYV. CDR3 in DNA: TGCGCCAGCAGCTTGGCCAGAGCGGAGCAGTACGTC.

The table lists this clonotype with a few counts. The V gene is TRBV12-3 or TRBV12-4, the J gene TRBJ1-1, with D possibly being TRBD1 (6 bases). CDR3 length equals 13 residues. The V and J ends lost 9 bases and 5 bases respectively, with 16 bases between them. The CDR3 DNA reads TGTGCCAGTATGGGGGGCGCAAAGACTGAAGCTTTCTTT. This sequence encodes CASMGGAKTEAFF.

The CDR3 DNA sequence: TGTGCCAGTAGTATCAGGGGGCTCGCTGAAGCTTTCTTT. It is translated as CASSIRGLAEAFF. This chain uses TRBV19 with TRBJ1-1; 8 nucleotides align to TRBD1. J was trimmed by 6 bases and V by 3 bases; bases with no gene match: 3. This CDR3 has 13 residues. CDR1 is LNHDA, CDR2 SQIVND, per germline (reference sequence).

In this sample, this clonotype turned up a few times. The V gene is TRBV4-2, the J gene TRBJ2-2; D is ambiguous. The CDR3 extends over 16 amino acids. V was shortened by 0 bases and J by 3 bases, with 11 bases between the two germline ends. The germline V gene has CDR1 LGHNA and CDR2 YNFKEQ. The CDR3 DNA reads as TGTGCCAGCAGCCAAGATGCCCAGCGCCACACCGGGGAGCTGTTTTTT. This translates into CASSQDAQRHTGELFF.

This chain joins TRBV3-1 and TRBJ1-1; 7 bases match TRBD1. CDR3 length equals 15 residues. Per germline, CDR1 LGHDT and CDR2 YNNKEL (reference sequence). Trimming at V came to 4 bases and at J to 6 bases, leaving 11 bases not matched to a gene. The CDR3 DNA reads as TGTGCCAGCAGCCCCTACGACAGGGAAGGCGCTGAAGCTTTCTTT. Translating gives CASSPYDREGAEAFF. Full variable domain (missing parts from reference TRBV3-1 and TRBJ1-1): DTAVSQTPKYLVTQMGNDKSIKCEQNLGHDTMYWYKQDSKKFLKIMFSYNNKELIINETVPNRFSPKSPDKAHLNLHINSLELGDSAVYFCASSPYDREGAEAFFGQGTRLTVV.

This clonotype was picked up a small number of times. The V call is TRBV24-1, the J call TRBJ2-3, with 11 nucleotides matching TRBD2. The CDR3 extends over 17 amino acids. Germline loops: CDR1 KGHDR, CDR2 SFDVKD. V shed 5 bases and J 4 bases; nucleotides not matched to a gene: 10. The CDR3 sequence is CATSVILAGVLSDTQYF. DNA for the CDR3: TGTGCCACCAGTGTTATACTAGCGGGAGTTCTTTCAGATACGCAGTATTTT.

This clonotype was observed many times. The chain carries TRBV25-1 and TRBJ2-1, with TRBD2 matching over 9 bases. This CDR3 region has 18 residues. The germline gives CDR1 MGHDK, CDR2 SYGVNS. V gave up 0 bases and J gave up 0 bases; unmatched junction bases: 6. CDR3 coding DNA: TGTGCCAGCAGTGAATATGTTAGCGGGAGTCACTCCTACAATGAGCAGTTCTTC. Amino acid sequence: CASSEYVSGSHSYNEQFF.

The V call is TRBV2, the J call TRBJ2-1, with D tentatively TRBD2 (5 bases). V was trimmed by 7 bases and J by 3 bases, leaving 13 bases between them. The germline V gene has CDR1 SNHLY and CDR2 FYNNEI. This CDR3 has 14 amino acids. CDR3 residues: CASMSGLHYNEQFF. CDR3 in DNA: TGTGCCAGCATGAGTGGACTGCACTACAATGAGCAGTTCTTC.

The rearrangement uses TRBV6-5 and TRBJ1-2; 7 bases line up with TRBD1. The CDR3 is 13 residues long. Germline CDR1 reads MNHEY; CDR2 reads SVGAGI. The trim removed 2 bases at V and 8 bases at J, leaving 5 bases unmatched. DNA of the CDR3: TGTGCCAGCAGTTACAGGGGGCAGCGAGGCTACACCTTC. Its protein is CASSYRGQRGYTF.

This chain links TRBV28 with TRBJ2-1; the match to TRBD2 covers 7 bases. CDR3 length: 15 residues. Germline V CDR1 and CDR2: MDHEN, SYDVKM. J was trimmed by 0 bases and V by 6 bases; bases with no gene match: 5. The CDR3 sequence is CASSYGGFSYNEQFF. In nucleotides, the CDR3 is TGTGCCAGCAGCTACGGGGGGTTCTCCTACAATGAGCAGTTCTTC.